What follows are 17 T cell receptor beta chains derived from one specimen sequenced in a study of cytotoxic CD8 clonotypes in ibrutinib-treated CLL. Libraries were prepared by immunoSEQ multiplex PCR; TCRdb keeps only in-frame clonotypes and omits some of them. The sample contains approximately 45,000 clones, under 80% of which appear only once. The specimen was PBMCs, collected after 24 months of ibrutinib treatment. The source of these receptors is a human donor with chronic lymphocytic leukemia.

The CDR3 DNA sequence: TGTGCCAGCAGTCTTCAGCGGGAGCAAGATACGCAGTATTTT. It translates to CASSLQREQDTQYF. The chain has TRBV28 and TRBJ2-3; 8 positions agree with TRBD2. The V and J ends lost 5 bases and 5 bases, in that order; junction bases with no gene match: 6. CDR3 length: 14 residues. CDR1 and CDR2 (germline): MDHEN, SYDVKM.

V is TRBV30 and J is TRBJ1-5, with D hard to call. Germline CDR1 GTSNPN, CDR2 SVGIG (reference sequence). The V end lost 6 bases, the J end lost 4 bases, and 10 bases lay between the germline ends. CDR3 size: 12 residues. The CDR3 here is CACGEVNQPQHF. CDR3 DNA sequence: TGTGCCTGCGGAGAGGTTAATCAGCCCCAGCATTTT.

The CDR3 DNA reads TGTGCCAGCAGTGAACCTTATGCCCAGAGTACCGGGGAGCTGTTTTTT. Its protein is CASSEPYAQSTGELFF. The chain couples TRBV6-1 to TRBJ2-2, with no clear D. Trimming left V 2 bases short and J 5 bases short, with 15 bases between. The CDR3 spans 16 residues. CDR1 is MNHNS and CDR2 is SASEGT in the germline V gene.

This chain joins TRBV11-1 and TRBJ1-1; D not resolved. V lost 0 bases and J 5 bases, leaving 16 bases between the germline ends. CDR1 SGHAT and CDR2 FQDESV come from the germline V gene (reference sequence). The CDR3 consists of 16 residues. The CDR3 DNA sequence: TGTGCCAGCAGCTTAGCGGCCTTGCCTGGGAAAACTGAAGCTTTCTTT. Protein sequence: CASSLAALPGKTEAFF.

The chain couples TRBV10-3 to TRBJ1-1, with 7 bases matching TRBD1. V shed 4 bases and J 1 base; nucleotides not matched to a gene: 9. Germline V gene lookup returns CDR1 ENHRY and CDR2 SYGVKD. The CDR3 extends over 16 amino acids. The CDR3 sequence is CAISGVPGQSNTEAFF. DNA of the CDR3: TGTGCCATCAGTGGGGTCCCGGGACAGTCGAACACTGAAGCTTTCTTT.

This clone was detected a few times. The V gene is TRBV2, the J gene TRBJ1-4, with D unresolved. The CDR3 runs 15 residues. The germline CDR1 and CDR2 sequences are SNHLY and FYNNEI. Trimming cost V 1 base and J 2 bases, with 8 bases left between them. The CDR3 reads CASSEVGSTNEKLFF. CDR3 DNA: TGTGCCAGCAGTGAAGTTGGAAGTACTAATGAAAAACTGTTTTTT.

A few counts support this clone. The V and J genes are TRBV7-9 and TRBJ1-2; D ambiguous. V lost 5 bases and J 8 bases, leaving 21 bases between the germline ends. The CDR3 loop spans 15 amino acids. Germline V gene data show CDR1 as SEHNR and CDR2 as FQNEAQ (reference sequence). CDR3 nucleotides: TGTGCCAGCAGCCTGAACCTTGGACCGGGGAAGGGCTACACCTTC. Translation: CASSLNLGPGKGYTF. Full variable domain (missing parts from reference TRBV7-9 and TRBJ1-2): DTGVSQNPRHKITKRGQNVTFRCDPISEHNRLYWYRQTLGQGPEFLTYFQNEAQLEKSRLLSDRFSAERPKGSFSTLEIQRTEQGDSAMYLCASSLNLGPGKGYTFGSGTRLTVV.

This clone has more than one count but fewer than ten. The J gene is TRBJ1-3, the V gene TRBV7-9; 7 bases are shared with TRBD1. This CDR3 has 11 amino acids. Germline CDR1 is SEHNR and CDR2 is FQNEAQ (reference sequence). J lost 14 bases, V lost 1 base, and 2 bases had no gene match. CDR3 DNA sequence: TGTGCCAGCAGCTTAGGAGGGGGCCTATATTTT. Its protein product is CASSLGGGLYF.

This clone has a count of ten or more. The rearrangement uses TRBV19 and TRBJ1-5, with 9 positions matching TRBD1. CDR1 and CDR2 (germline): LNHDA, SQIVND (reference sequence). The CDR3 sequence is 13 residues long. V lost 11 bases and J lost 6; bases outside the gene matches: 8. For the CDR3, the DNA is TGTGCCTCCGGGAGGGGACAGGGTCAGCCCCAGCATTTT. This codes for CASGRGQGQPQHF. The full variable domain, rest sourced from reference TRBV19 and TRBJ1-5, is DGGITQSPKYLFRKEGQNVTLSCEQNLNHDAMYWYRQDPGQGLRLIYYSQIVNDFQKGDIAEGYSVSREKKESFPLTVTSAQKNPTAFYLCASGRGQGQPQHFGDGTRLSIL.

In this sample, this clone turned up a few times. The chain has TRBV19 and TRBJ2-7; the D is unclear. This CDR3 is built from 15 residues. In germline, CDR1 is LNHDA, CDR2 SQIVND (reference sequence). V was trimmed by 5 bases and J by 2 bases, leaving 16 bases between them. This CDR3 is CASSLQLRPPYEQYF. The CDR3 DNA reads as TGTGCCAGTAGTCTCCAATTGAGGCCCCCCTACGAGCAGTACTTC.

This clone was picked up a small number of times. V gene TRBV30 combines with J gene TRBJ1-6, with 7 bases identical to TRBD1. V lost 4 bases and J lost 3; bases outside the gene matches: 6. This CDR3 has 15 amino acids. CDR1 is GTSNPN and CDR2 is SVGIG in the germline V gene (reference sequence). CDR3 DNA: TGTGCCTGGAAATGGGACAGTTTCTATAATTCACCCCTCCACTTT. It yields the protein CAWKWDSFYNSPLHF. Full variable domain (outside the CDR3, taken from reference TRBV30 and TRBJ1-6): SQTIHQWPATLVQPVGSPLSLECTVEGTSNPNLYWYRQAAGRGLQLLFYSVGIGQISSEVPQNLSASRPQDRQFILSSKKLLLSDSGFYLCAWKWDSFYNSPLHFGNGTRLTVT.

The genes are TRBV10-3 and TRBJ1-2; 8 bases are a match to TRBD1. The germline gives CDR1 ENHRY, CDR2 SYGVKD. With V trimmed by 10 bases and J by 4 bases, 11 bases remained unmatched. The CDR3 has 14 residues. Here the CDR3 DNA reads TGTGCCAGCACCCCAGGGGGCGCCGGCTATGGCTACACCTTC. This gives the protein CASTPGGAGYGYTF.

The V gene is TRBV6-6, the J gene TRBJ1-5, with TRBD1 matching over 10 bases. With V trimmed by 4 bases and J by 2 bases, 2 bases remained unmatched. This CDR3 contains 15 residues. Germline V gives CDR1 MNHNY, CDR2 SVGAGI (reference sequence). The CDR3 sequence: CASSFGQGGNQPQHF. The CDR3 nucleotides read TGTGCCAGCAGTTTTGGACAGGGGGGCAATCAGCCCCAGCATTTT.

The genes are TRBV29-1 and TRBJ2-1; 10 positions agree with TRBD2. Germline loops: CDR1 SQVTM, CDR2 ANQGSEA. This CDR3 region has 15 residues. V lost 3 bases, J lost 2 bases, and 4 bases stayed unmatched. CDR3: CSVELAGGPYNEQFF. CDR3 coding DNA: TGCAGCGTTGAGTTAGCGGGAGGCCCCTACAATGAGCAGTTCTTC.

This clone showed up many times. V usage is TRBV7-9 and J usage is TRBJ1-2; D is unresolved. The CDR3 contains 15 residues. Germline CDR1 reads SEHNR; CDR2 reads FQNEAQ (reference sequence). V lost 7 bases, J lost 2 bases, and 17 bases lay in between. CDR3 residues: CASITDSWINYGYTF. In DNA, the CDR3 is TGTGCCAGCATCACCGACTCCTGGATAAACTATGGCTACACCTTC.

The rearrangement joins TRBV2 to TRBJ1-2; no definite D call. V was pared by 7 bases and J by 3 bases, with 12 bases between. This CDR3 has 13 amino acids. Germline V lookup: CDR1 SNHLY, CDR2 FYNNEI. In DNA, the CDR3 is TGTGCCAGCACGAATCGGTTGGACTATGGCTACACCTTC. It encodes CASTNRLDYGYTF.

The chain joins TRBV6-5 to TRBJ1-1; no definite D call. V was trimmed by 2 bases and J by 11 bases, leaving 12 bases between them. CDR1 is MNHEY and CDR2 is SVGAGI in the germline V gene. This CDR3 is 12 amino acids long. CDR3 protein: CASSYRDGKAFF. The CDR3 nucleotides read TGTGCCAGCAGTTACCGGGATGGGAAGGCTTTCTTT.